This TCR beta chain was found in a study of cytomegalovirus exposure and HLA in healthy donors. About the research overall: Membership in the Caucasian-associated ancestry cluster was found for about four fifths of nearly 400 genotyped donors. Regarding the study as a whole: The authors excluded some V segments, including TRBV6-2 and TRBV6-3, as indistinguishable.

This CDR3 contains 17 residues. J lost 4 bases, V lost 4 bases, and 13 bases had no gene match. Germline CDR1 reads SGHAT; CDR2 reads FQDESV (reference sequence). Primers for the PCR totalled 60 Vbeta and 13 Jbeta. Profiled with immunoSEQ multiplex PCR; TCRdb holds only in-frame clones, not every one. The sample yields approximately 160,000 clones, 68% seen once. Note on this clone: Its target is not known.

Material: PBMCs. The chain is built from TRBV11-1 and TRBJ2-5, with 9 bases lining up with TRBD2. The TCR sequence derives from a man in his forties or fifties in good health and CMV-seronegative. The CDR3 region is CASSWGGAGGLGETQYF. Here the CDR3 DNA reads TGTGCCAGCAGCTGGGGCGGGGCGGGGGGGCTTGGAGAGACCCAGTACTTC.